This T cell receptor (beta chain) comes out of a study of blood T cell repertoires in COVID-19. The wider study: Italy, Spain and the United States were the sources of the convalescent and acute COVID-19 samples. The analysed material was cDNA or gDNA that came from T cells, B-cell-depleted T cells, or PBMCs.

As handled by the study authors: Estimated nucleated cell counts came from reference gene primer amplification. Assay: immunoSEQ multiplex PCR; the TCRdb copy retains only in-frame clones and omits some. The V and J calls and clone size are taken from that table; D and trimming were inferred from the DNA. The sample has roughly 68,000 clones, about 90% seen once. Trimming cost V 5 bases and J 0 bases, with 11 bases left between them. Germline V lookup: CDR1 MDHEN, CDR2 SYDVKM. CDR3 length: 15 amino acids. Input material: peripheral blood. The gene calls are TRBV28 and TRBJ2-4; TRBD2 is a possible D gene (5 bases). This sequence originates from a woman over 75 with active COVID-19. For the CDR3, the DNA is TGTGCCAGCAGTCTCACGGGAATAGCCAAAAACATTCAGTACTTC. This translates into CASSLTGIAKNIQYF.